These 6 T cell receptor beta chains were all obtained from the same sample, sequenced in a study of Tregs in tolerant kidney transplant recipients. The nonmyeloablative bone marrow transplants came from related graft donors, with transient mixed chimerism. The protocol was immunoSEQ multiplex PCR, while the TCRdb copy is restricted to in-frame clones and leaves out a portion. There are approximately 82,000 clones in the sample; over 85% occur only once, and approximately 1.5% lies in the top ten. The sequences come from CD4+ T cells from blood (PBMCs), collected 12 months after the transplant. The source of these receptors is a human patient who received a combined kidney and bone marrow transplant. The graft donor may have contributed some T cells.

Points on this clone: The junction departs from germline at one end; a sequencing error may be responsible. The V and J genes are TRBV5-1 and TRBJ2-3; a possible D gene is TRBD1 (6 bases). The CDR3 runs 16 residues. The V gene's germline CDR1 is SGHRS and CDR2 YFSETQ. The CDR3 here is CASSSGDGQSIDTQYF. CDR3 nucleotide sequence: TGTGCCAGCAGTTCCGGGGACGGACAGAGCATAGATACGCAGTATTTT. Together with reference TRBV5-1 and TRBJ2-3, the CDR3 gives the full variable domain: KAGVTQTPRYLIKTRGQQVTLSCSPISGHRSVSWYQQTPGQGLQFLFEYFSETQRNKGNFPGRFSGRQFSNSRSEMNVSTLELGDSALYLCASSSGDGQSIDTQYFGPGTRLTVL.

J is TRBJ2-1 and V is TRBV11-3, with 10 bases matching TRBD2. The CDR3 is 14 residues long. Losses at the gene ends were 3 bases for V and 6 bases for J; bases not matched to a gene: 2. Germline CDR1 is SGHNT and CDR2 is YENEEA. The CDR3 sequence: CASSLASGSNEQFF. CDR3 bases: TGTGCCAGCAGCTTGGCTAGCGGGAGCAATGAGCAGTTCTTC.

This rearrangement joins TRBV6-1 to TRBJ2-7; D gene ambiguous. This CDR3 spans 12 amino acids. CDR1 and CDR2 (germline): MNHNS, SASEGT. V gave up 7 bases and J gave up 4 bases, with 11 bases separating them. Here the CDR3 DNA reads TGTGCCAGCACCCATCCCCAGTACGAGCAGTACTTC. Its translation is CASTHPQYEQYF.

The CDR3 coding sequence is TGTGCCAGCAGCGCCCGGACAGGAGGCACAGATACGCAGTATTTT. Protein product: CASSARTGGTDTQYF. V is TRBV7-2 and J is TRBJ2-3, with TRBD1 identical over 7 bases. The CDR3 is 15 amino acids. The germline V gene has CDR1 SGHTA and CDR2 FQGNSA. J was trimmed by 1 base and V by 5 bases; bases with no gene match: 6.

The gene calls are TRBV27 and TRBJ1-3, with D perhaps TRBD1 (5 bases). Trimming removed 6 bases at V and 2 bases at J, with 11 bases between. The germline V gene has CDR1 MNHEY and CDR2 SMNVEV (reference sequence). The CDR3 runs to 14 residues. In DNA, the CDR3 is TGTGCCAGCAGACCCGGACAAACTGGAAACACCATATATTTT. It is translated as CASRPGQTGNTIYF.

The V call is TRBV7-2, the J call TRBJ2-7, with TRBD2 identical over 10 bases. V shed 5 bases, J shed 0 bases, and the junction held 4 bases outside the gene matches. Germline V gene data show CDR1 as SGHTA and CDR2 as FQGNSA. The CDR3 sequence is 15 residues long. Written as DNA, the CDR3 is TGTGCCAGCAGCATTATAGCGGGAGGCTCCTACGAGCAGTACTTC. This translates into CASSIIAGGSYEQYF.